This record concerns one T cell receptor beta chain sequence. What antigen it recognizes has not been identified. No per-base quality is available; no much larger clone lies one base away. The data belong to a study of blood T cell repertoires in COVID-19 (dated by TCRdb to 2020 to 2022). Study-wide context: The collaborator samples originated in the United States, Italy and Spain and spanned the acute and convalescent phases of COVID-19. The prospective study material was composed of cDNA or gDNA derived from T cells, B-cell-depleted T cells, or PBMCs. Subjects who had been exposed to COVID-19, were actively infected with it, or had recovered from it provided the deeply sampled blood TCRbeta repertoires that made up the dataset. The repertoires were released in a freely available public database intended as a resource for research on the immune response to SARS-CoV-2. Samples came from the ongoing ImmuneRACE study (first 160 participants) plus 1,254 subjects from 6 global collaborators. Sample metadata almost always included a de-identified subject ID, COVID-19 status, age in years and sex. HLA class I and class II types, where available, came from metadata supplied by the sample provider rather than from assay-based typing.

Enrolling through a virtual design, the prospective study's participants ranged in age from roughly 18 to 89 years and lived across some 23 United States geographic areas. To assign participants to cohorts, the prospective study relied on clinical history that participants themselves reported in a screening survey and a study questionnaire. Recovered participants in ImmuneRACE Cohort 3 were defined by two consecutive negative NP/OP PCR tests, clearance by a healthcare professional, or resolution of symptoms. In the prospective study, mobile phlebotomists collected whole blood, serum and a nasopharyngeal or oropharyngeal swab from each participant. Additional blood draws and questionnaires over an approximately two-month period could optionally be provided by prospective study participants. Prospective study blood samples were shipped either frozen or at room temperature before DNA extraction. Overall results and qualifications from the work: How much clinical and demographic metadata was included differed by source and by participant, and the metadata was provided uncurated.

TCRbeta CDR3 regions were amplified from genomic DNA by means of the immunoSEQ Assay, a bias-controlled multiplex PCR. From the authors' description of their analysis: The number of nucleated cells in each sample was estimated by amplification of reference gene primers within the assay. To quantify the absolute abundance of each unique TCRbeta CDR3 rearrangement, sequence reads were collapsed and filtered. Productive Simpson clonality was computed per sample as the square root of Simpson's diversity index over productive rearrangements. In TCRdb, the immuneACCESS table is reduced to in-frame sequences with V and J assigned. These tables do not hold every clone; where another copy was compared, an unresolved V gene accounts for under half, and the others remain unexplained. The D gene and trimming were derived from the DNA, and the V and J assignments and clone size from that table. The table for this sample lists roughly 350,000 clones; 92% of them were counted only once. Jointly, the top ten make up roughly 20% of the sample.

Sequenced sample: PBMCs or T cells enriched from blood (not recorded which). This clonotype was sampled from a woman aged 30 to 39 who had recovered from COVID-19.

The CDR3 reads as follows: CASSPPGLSNTGELFF. The DNA is as follows: TGTGCCAGCTCACCGCCGGGACTGTCGAACACCGGGGAGCTGTTTTTT. Recombination joined TRBV25-1 with TRBJ2-2, and perhaps TRBD2 as D gene, on 6 matching bases. Taken from the germline V gene, the CDR1 and CDR2 loops are MGHDK and SYGVNS. The CDR3 holds 16 amino acids from the cysteine to the phenylalanine. The sequence is cut down to CDR3 DNA, 48 bases in frame from base 1. Trimming removed 8 bases from V and 0 bases from J, leaving 16 bases between the germline ends.